This T cell receptor (beta chain) was identified during a study of cytomegalovirus exposure and HLA in healthy donors. TCRdb's copy holds only in-frame clones and misses some; the assay was immunoSEQ multiplex PCR. Of about 120,000 clones in the sample, roughly 90% were seen once. This CDR3 region has 17 residues. With V trimmed by 4 bases and J by 7 bases, 17 bases remained unmatched. The germline V gene encodes CDR1 SGHRS and CDR2 YFSETQ. The rearrangement joins TRBV5-1 to TRBJ2-1; 7 bases line up with TRBD2. The material sequenced was PBMCs. The TCR comes from a woman between 18 and 30 years old in good health and CMV-seropositive. In nucleotides, the CDR3 is TGCGCCAGCAGCGCCTCCGGGACTACCAAAGGAGGGAATGAGCAGTTCTTC. This gives the protein CASSASGTTKGGNEQFF.